The T cell receptor (beta chain) described here comes from a study of graft-versus-host responses after intestinal transplantation. Overall study: Multivisceral, liver-intestinal, or isolated intestinal transplants were received by the recipients. Induction with anti-thymocyte globulin, then tacrolimus and steroids for around three years, was given to all recipients. The study's findings and limits: GvH clone levels peaked in circulation, and this peak was associated with early post-transplant HvG declines.

Comment on this clone: The antigen is undetermined.

The repertoire was sequenced with immunoSEQ multiplex PCR; TCRdb's copy has only in-frame clones and lacks some. The sample consists of fewer than 110,000 clones, 80% to 95% of them appearing once. This material consisted of unstimulated CD8+ T cells sorted from spleen or lymph node cells, taken before intestinal transplant. The sequence was collected from a human donor who received an intestinal transplant.

The CDR3 DNA follows: TGCGCCAGCAGCCAAGTTCCCCCGGGACAGGATTACAATGAGCAGTTCTTC. It specifies CASSQVPPGQDYNEQFF. The chain carries TRBV4-1 and TRBJ2-1, with 8 nucleotides matching TRBD1. The CDR3 runs to 17 residues. From germline, CDR1 is MGHRA and CDR2 YSYEKL. The V and J ends lost 1 base and 4 bases, in that order; junction bases with no gene match: 9.